The 8 T cell receptor beta chains below all came from one sample that was sequenced in a study of CD8+CD57+ T cells in acquired aplastic anemia (dated by TCRdb to the late 2010s). Expansion of CD8+CD57+ cells had been shown by flow cytometry in the patients chosen for sequencing. Reads for this sample came from an Illumina HiSeq 2000. TCR beta VDJ combination and CDR3 sequence profiling used genomic DNA as the template. TCRdb took the public reads, trimmed them with fastp at Q25, ran MiXCR for clone calling and kept in-frame beta chains. Every distinct CDR3 protein forms one entry, paired with its most common genes and DNA. This sample holds about 150,000 distinct CDR3 sequences; about 48% were observed only once. 9.5% to 15% of the sample goes to the ten largest clones. The sequenced material came from sorted CD4+, CD8+, or CD8+CD57+ T cells (not recorded which) from PBMCs. The receptors stem from a human donor with aplastic anemia.

The chain joins TRBV19 to TRBJ1-2; D is unclear. Germline V gene lookup returns CDR1 LNHDA and CDR2 SQIVND (reference sequence). Trimming removed 5 bases from V and 2 bases from J, with 6 bases in between. The CDR3 is 12 residues long. CDR3 in DNA: TGTGCCAGTAGTCAGAGAAACTATGGCTACACCTTC. It is translated as CASSQRNYGYTF.

The V and J genes are TRBV7-6 and TRBJ2-7; 8 bases align to TRBD2. Gene TRBJ2-5 matches the end of the DNA better, so the J call may be wrong. The CDR3 covers 16 residues. CDR1 is SGHVS and CDR2 is FNYEAQ in the germline V gene. CDR3 residues: CASSLSRGGQRETQYF. The DNA of the CDR3 is TGTGCCAGCAGCTTAAGCCGCGGGGGGCAGAGAGAGACCCAGTACTTC.

J is TRBJ1-2 and V is TRBV6-1; a weak D match, TRBD1 (5 bases). The CDR3 runs 17 residues. Germline loops: CDR1 MNHNS, CDR2 SASEGT. Trimming stripped 8 bases from V and 0 bases from J, with 22 bases between. DNA of the CDR3: TGTGCCAGCCCCCCCACGGGACCCCTCGGGTCTAACTATGGCTACACCTTC. Protein product: CASPPTGPLGSNYGYTF.

Note on this clonotype: Its ends do not fully match the called genes, so a read error is possible. This chain connects TRBV5-1 to TRBJ2-5; 7 positions agree with TRBD2. The CDR3 has 15 amino acids. Germline V lookup: CDR1 SGHRS, CDR2 YFSETQ. CDR3 in amino acids: CASSLLKGLRESQYF. For the CDR3, the DNA is TGCGCCAGCAGCTTGCTCAAGGGACTAAGAGAGTCCCAGTACTTC.

There are many counts of this clonotype. The CDR3 is CASSSGTDPSEQYF. The CDR3 nucleotides read TGTGCCAGCAGTTCCGGGACAGACCCCTCCGAGCAGTACTTC. V is TRBV7-8 and J is TRBJ2-7; 7 nucleotides line up with TRBD1. V dropped 6 bases and J dropped 6; count of bases not matched to a gene: 11. CDR1 is SGHVS and CDR2 is FQNEAQ in the germline V gene. The CDR3 is 14 residues long.

V usage is TRBV10-3 and J usage is TRBJ1-4; weak D call: TRBD1 (5 bases). This CDR3 comprises 16 residues. The V and J ends lost 0 bases and 5 bases respectively, with 13 bases between them. Per germline, CDR1 ENHRY and CDR2 SYGVKD. The CDR3 reads CAISESSSGSNEKLFF. The CDR3 DNA reads as TGTGCCATCAGTGAGTCAAGTTCAGGGTCCAATGAAAAACTGTTTTTT.

This clonotype is termed medium-sized (0.01 to 0.1%). The chain links TRBV29-1 to TRBJ2-3, with 9 bases lining up with TRBD1. The ends lost 7 bases at V and 2 bases at J; junction bases unmatched: 4. The CDR3 has 13 amino acids. CDR1 is SQVTM, CDR2 ANQGSEA, per germline. The CDR3 region has the DNA TGCAGCGCAACAGGGGGCCTCACAGATACGCAGTATTTT. Residues: CSATGGLTDTQYF.

V is TRBV2 and J is TRBJ2-7; 9 nucleotides align to TRBD1. The germline V gene encodes CDR1 SNHLY and CDR2 FYNNEI. The trim removed 8 bases at V and 0 bases at J, leaving 8 bases unmatched. There are 15 residues in the CDR3. In nucleotides, the CDR3 is TGTGCCAGCCTCGGGGGGACAGGGATCTCCTACGAGCAGTACTTC. Translating it yields CASLGGTGISYEQYF.